This T cell receptor beta chain was sequenced for a study of cytomegalovirus exposure and HLA in healthy donors. General study points: An analysis done earlier found most TCR beta V segments productive about 87% or about 30% of the time. Apparent HLA restriction characterized most CMV-associated TCR beta chains in a later analysis.

Whereas donors were nominally healthy upon sampling, unrecorded immune exposures were probable. Notes on this clone: Its antigen remains unknown.

The PCR was carried out with 60 Vbeta primers and 13 Jbeta primers. Sequencing used immunoSEQ multiplex PCR; TCRdb keeps in-frame clones, though not all of them. The table has 200,000 or so clones, 65% to 80% seen once. The source is a man aged 50 to 59 in good health and CMV-seronegative. What was sequenced was PBMCs.

The CDR3 DNA reads as TGTGCCAGCAGTTTATACTTACTACGGGACAGGGGAAACAATGAGCAGTTCTTC. Its protein is CASSLYLLRDRGNNEQFF. The chain combines TRBV27 with TRBJ2-1; 10 bases match TRBD1. Trimming cost V 1 base and J 5 bases; bases outside gene matches: 11. The germline CDR1 and CDR2 sequences are MNHEY and SMNVEV (reference sequence). This CDR3 region has 18 residues.